The 21 T cell receptor beta chains below come from one sample, sequenced in a study of blood T cell repertoires in COVID-19. Using immunoSEQ multiplex PCR, the repertoire was profiled, and TCRdb retains in-frame clones only, with some absent. The table lists 140,000 or so clones, around 80% of them singletons, with around a sixth in the top ten. Sequencing was performed on peripheral blood. Receptors were obtained from a man aged 50 or older with acute or convalescent COVID-19.

The CDR3 DNA is TGTGCCAGCAGCCAAGATTTAGTCTTGGAGGGAGCTAACTATGGCTACACCTTC. Translating it yields CASSQDLVLEGANYGYTF. The chain carries TRBV4-2 and TRBJ1-2; D call uncertain. Germline V CDR1 and CDR2: LGHNA, YNFKEQ. This CDR3 is 18 amino acids long. The V gene lost 0 bases and the J gene lost 0 bases, with 17 bases spanning the gap.

This clone was seen a handful of times. The rearrangement uses TRBV5-1 and TRBJ1-1, with a possible D match to TRBD1 (5 bases). Per germline, CDR1 SGHRS and CDR2 YFSETQ. This CDR3 region has 14 residues. V shed 5 bases and J shed 0 bases, with 11 bases lying between them. This CDR3 reads CASRIGEVNTEAFF. The CDR3 bases are TGCGCCAGCAGAATAGGGGAGGTGAACACTGAAGCTTTCTTT.

This clone was seen only a few times. This chain uses TRBV11-2 with TRBJ1-3; no definite D call. Germline loops: CDR1 SGHAT, CDR2 FQNNGV. CDR3 size: 16 residues. Trimming removed 5 bases at V and 1 base at J, with 15 bases between. In DNA form, the CDR3 reads TGTGCCAGCAGCCCAATTGGTGGAGAATCTGGAAACACCATATATTTT. Amino acids: CASSPIGGESGNTIYF.

The chain combines TRBV23-1 with TRBJ2-7, with 7 bases lining up with TRBD2. TRBV23-1 has ORF status, its function being uncertain. The V gene end was trimmed by 4 bases and the J gene end by 2 bases; junction bases not matched to a gene: 5. The CDR3 has 14 amino acids. As DNA, the CDR3 is TGCGCCAGCAGTCTAGGGACTACTCCCTACGAGCAGTACTTC. This translates into CASSLGTTPYEQYF.

V gene TRBV6-9 combines with J gene TRBJ1-5; no reliable D call. This CDR3 spans 14 amino acids. Trimming left V 4 bases short and J 6 bases short, with 13 bases between. Germline CDR1 is MNHGY and CDR2 is SVAAGI. The CDR3 spells CASSFYPEAQPQHF. As DNA, the CDR3 is TGTGCCAGCAGTTTTTATCCGGAGGCTCAGCCCCAGCATTTT.

The rearrangement joins TRBV10-2 to TRBJ1-5, with D unclear. Deletions cut 6 bases from V and 1 base from J, with 10 bases between. Per germline, CDR1 WSHSY and CDR2 SAAADI. This CDR3 region has 14 residues. The CDR3 protein is CASSPTLSNQPQHF. The CDR3 DNA is TGCGCCAGCAGCCCCACTCTCAGCAATCAGCCCCAGCATTTT.

A single count supports this clone. The chain is built from TRBV3-1 (or the pseudogene TRBV3-2) and TRBJ2-3; 7 bases are shared with TRBD2. Germline CDR1 LGHDT, CDR2 YNNKEL (reference sequence). J gave up 5 bases and V 2 bases, and 1 base lay outside the gene matches. This CDR3 has 13 amino acids. The DNA for the CDR3 is TGTGCCAGCAGCCAATGGGGGGGAGATACGCAGTATTTT. Translated: CASSQWGGDTQYF.

This clone was found a few times. The gene calls are TRBV5-5 and TRBJ1-3; D is possibly TRBD1 (5 bases). Germline lookup yields CDR1 SGHKS and CDR2 YYEKEE (reference sequence). Trimming cost V 0 bases and J 0 bases, with 16 bases left between them. The CDR3 extends over 18 amino acids. This CDR3 is CASSLVAWQGSSGNTIYF. The CDR3 DNA is TGTGCCAGCAGCTTGGTCGCCTGGCAGGGCTCCTCTGGAAACACCATATATTTT.

This sequence joins TRBV9 and TRBJ2-5; 8 bases line up with TRBD1. V shed 4 bases and J 3 bases; nucleotides not matched to a gene: 5. Looked up from germline, CDR1 is SGDLS and CDR2 is YYNGEE. This CDR3 has 14 residues. CDR3 nucleotide sequence: TGTGCCAGCAGCAAATCGACAGGGGAAGAGACCCAGTACTTC. Translation gives CASSKSTGEETQYF.

The chain is built from TRBV10-3 and TRBJ2-3; 12 bases fit TRBD2. The germline gives CDR1 ENHRY, CDR2 SYGVKD. The ends lost 6 bases at V and 5 bases at J; junction bases unmatched: 6. The CDR3 sequence is 15 residues long. In DNA, the CDR3 is TGTGCCATCAGAACTAGCGGGGGGCAGGTAGATACGCAGTATTTT. It yields the protein CAIRTSGGQVDTQYF.

The chain joins TRBV7-9 to TRBJ2-7; TRBD2 matches at 9 bases. The CDR3 length is 15 residues. V trimming: 1 base; J trimming: 4 bases; junction bases outside the gene matches: 5. Germline-derived CDR1 and CDR2 are SEHNR and FQNEAQ (reference sequence). CDR3 sequence: CASSLVRGGPYEQYV. The CDR3, as DNA: TGTGCCAGCAGCTTAGTGCGGGGGGGCCCGTACGAGCAGTACGTC.

The chain recombines TRBV19 with TRBJ2-7; D is unclear. Trimming took 3 bases from V and 4 from J, leaving 22 bases between them. Per the germline V gene, CDR1 is LNHDA and CDR2 is SQIVND (reference sequence). The CDR3 loop spans 17 amino acids. CDR3 DNA sequence: TGTGCCAGTAGTATCCCACCTGACGGCGCAACTAAGTACGAGCAGTACGTC. Translating gives CASSIPPDGATKYEQYV.

The CDR3 DNA reads TGCGCCAGCAGCCAAGTGGGGGCCCAGGAGACCCAGTACTTC. It codes for CASSQVGAQETQYF. The chain carries TRBV4-1 and TRBJ2-5; a weak D match, TRBD1 (6 bases). The CDR3 extends over 14 amino acids. V was trimmed by 1 base and J by 5 bases, leaving 11 bases between them. Germline CDR1 is MGHRA and CDR2 is YSYEKL.

Remarks on this clone: Other DNA sequences of this sample code for an identical CDR3. The chain carries TRBV5-4 and TRBJ2-3; D unclear. The germline V gene has CDR1 SGHNT and CDR2 YYREEE (reference sequence). The CDR3 extends over 12 amino acids. Trimming removed 3 bases at V and 2 bases at J, with 4 bases between. DNA of the CDR3: TGTGCCAGCAGCTCTTACACAGATACGCAGTATTTT. It encodes CASSSYTDTQYF. Supplemented by reference TRBV5-4 and TRBJ2-3, the full variable domain reads ETGVTQSPTHLIKTRGQQVTLRCSSQSGHNTVSWYQQALGQGPQFIFQYYREEENGRGNFPPRFSGLQFPNYSSELNVNALELDDSALYLCASSSYTDTQYFGPGTRLTVL.

The chain employs TRBV6-5 and TRBJ2-7, with a weak D call TRBD1 (7 bases). The V gene's germline CDR1 is MNHEY and CDR2 SVGAGI. CDR3 size: 13 residues. V lost 6 bases and J lost 4, with 13 bases in between. The CDR3 DNA reads as TGTGCCAGCAGCGGGGGACAGAGATACGAGCAGTACGTC. Amino acid sequence: CASSGGQRYEQYV.

This chain joins TRBV24-1 and TRBJ2-2; perhaps TRBD1 as D (6 bases). V was cut by 4 bases and J by 4 bases, with 12 bases left in between. This CDR3 is built from 15 residues. Per the germline V gene, CDR1 is KGHDR and CDR2 is SFDVKD. CDR3 sequence: CATSDQPGATGELFF. For the CDR3, the DNA is TGTGCCACCAGTGACCAACCAGGGGCCACCGGGGAGCTGTTTTTT.

The gene calls are TRBV7-9 and TRBJ1-6, with TRBD1 matching 9 bases. CDR3 length: 15 residues. V dropped 1 base and J dropped 5; count of bases not matched to a gene: 0. The germline CDR1 and CDR2 sequences are SEHNR and FQNEAQ (reference sequence). CDR3 protein: CASSLGDRDNSPLHF. CDR3 sequence (DNA): TGTGCCAGCAGCTTAGGGGACAGGGATAATTCACCCCTCCACTTT.

In its sample, this clone was seen a few times. The gene calls are TRBV7-6 and TRBJ2-3; 13 positions agree with TRBD2. Germline V lookup: CDR1 SGHVS, CDR2 FNYEAQ. There are 16 residues in the CDR3. V gave up 1 base and J gave up 5 bases; unmatched junction bases: 3. CDR3 nucleotide sequence: TGTGCCAGCAGCTTAGGACTAGCGGGGGGAGGAGATACGCAGTATTTT. Its protein product is CASSLGLAGGGDTQYF.

The rearrangement uses TRBV5-1 and TRBJ1-1; 7 positions agree with TRBD1. In germline, CDR1 is SGHRS, CDR2 YFSETQ. The V gene end was trimmed by 3 bases and the J gene end by 1 base; junction bases not matched to a gene: 6. CDR3 length: 15 amino acids. CDR3 in DNA: TGCGCCAGCAGCTCCCGACAGGGCTCGAACACTGAAGCTTTCTTT. It translates to CASSSRQGSNTEAFF.

This chain links TRBV7-2 with TRBJ2-3, with TRBD2 matching 9 bases. Per germline, CDR1 SGHTA and CDR2 FQGNSA. This CDR3 comprises 15 residues. V lost 5 bases and J lost 6; bases outside the gene matches: 9. CDR3 sequence reads: CASSRGLAGPDTQYF. The CDR3 nucleotides read TGTGCCAGCAGCCGGGGCCTAGCGGGGCCCGATACGCAGTATTTT.

The genes are TRBV30 and TRBJ1-2; 7 positions match TRBD1. This CDR3 spans 13 amino acids. The germline CDR1 and CDR2 sequences are GTSNPN and SVGIG (reference sequence). V lost 7 bases and J lost 1; bases outside the gene matches: 6. CDR3 sequence: CAYRDSVNYGYTF. The CDR3 DNA reads TGTGCCTACCGGGACAGTGTTAACTATGGCTACACCTTC.